This T cell receptor (beta chain) was identified in a study of cytomegalovirus exposure and HLA in healthy donors. Study-wide points: The study designated 150 or so TCR beta chains cytomegalovirus-associated.

Produced via immunoSEQ multiplex PCR; TCRdb's table is partial and in-frame only. This sample yields 150,000 to 200,000 clones, of which about three quarters are seen a single time; 0.95% to 1.5% belongs to the top ten. Donors came from a validation cohort of about 120 subjects, distinct from the first 666-subject cohort. Concerning this clone: The antigen is not known.

J gave up 5 bases and V 4 bases, and 10 bases lay outside the gene matches. This CDR3 has 15 amino acids. Per the germline V gene, CDR1 is MGHRA and CDR2 is YSYEKL. The TCR sequence derives from a woman in her 30s in good health and CMV-seronegative. The specimen sequenced was PBMCs. The gene calls are TRBV4-1 and TRBJ2-7; TRBD2 matches at 8 bases. The CDR3 nucleotides are TGCGCCAGCAGCCGGGTGAGCGGGGGCCCTGACGAGCAGTACTTC. This sequence encodes CASSRVSGGPDEQYF.